This is a list of T cell receptor beta chains from one sample in a study of beta chain features in type 1 diabetes. Only in-frame clones appear in the TCRdb table, and some are missing; sequencing was by immunoSEQ multiplex PCR. Of roughly 350,000 clones listed, about 10% are singletons. Sequenced sample: naive CD4+ T cells from blood. The receptors shown here come from a woman aged 30 to 39 in good health. Both conserved end residues are part of each CDR3. D genes are given only for firm matches. Clone size is given for some rows only: seen once, a few or many times, or a class if the clone is expanded.

TRBJ2-1 - TRBD2 15 TRBV28 CASSPPSGTYNEQFF TGTGCCAGCAGTCCCCCTAGCGGAACCTACAATGAGCAGTTCTTC
TRBJ1-2 few TRBD1 13 TRBV2 CASTGDSPYGYTF TGTGCCAGCACCGGGGACAGCCCCTATGGCTACACCTTC
TRBJ1-5 few - 10 TRBV20-1 CSAIGEPQHF TGCAGTGCGATAGGGGAGCCCCAGCATTTT
TRBJ2-5 few - 15 TRBV5-4 CASSPAGQNQETQYF TGTGCCAGCAGCCCGGCGGGACAGAACCAAGAGACCCAGTACTTC
TRBJ2-4 - TRBD2 16 TRBV5-1 CASSSGGLAGANIQYF TGCGCCAGCAGTTCTGGGGGACTAGCGGGAGCAAACATTCAGTACTTC
TRBJ1-5 - TRBD1 14 TRBV18 CASSPGQGIQPQHF TGTGCCAGCTCACCGGGACAGGGAATTCAGCCCCAGCATTTT
TRBJ2-2 - TRBD2 15 TRBV7-3 CASRTSGANTGELFF TGTGCCAGCCGGACTAGCGGGGCGAACACCGGGGAGCTGTTTTTT
TRBJ2-1 few TRBD2 17 TRBV5-1 CASSTGLAGGSYNEQFF TGCGCCAGCAGCACAGGACTAGCGGGAGGGTCCTACAATGAGCAGTTCTTC
TRBJ2-5 once - 12 TRBV2 CASSAQFETQYF TGTGCCAGCAGTGCCCAATTTGAGACCCAGTACTTC
TRBJ1-1 - TRBD1 18 TRBV9 CASSTRDRGAERNTEAFF TGTGCCAGCAGCACTCGGGACAGGGGCGCAGAGCGAAACACTGAAGCTTTCTTT
TRBJ2-1 - TRBD2 15 TRBV4-3 CASSQDGLAVNEQFF TGCGCCAGCAGCCAAGATGGTCTAGCGGTCAATGAGCAGTTCTTC
TRBJ2-7 few - 13 TRBV29-1 CSAHFPGTYEQYF TGCAGCGCCCATTTTCCGGGAACCTACGAGCAGTACTTC
TRBJ2-7 - - 14 TRBV5-1 CASSFLSGYYEQYF TGCGCCAGCAGCTTTTTGAGCGGGTACTACGAGCAGTACTTC
TRBJ2-7 few TRBD2 17 TRBV7-2 CASSPHGTSGSSYEQYF TGTGCCAGCAGCCCACATGGGACTAGCGGGAGCTCCTACGAGCAGTACTTC
TRBJ2-1 - TRBD2 15 TRBV4-3 CASSQGTSEHNEQFF TGCGCCAGCAGCCAAGGGACTAGCGAACACAATGAGCAGTTCTTC
TRBJ1-1 few - 14 TRBV27 CASSRGTGYTEAFF TGTGCCAGCAGTCGGGGTACTGGGTACACTGAAGCTTTCTTT
TRBJ2-1 - TRBD1 15 TRBV6-5 CASSRGTGELNEQFF TGTGCCAGCAGCCGTGGGACAGGGGAGTTGAATGAGCAGTTCTTC
TRBJ1-1 few - 15 TRBV6-5 CASSYVAYMNTEAFF TGTGCCAGCAGTTACGTAGCATATATGAACACTGAAGCTTTCTTT
TRBJ1-1 few - 14 TRBV6-1 CASSLLQMNTEAFF TGTGCCAGCAGTTTATTGCAGATGAACACTGAAGCTTTCTTT
TRBJ2-2 few TRBD1 15 TRBV5-4 CASSETGGRTGELFF TGTGCCAGCAGCGAGACAGGGGGGAGGACCGGGGAGCTGTTTTTT
TRBJ2-3 - TRBD2 16 TRBV7-9 CASTSRGGTGTDTQYF TGTGCCAGCACCTCACGCGGGGGAACCGGCACAGATACGCAGTATTTT
TRBJ2-6 - - 18 TRBV5-1 CASSLAGNPTSGANVLTF TGCGCCAGCAGCTTGGCGGGAAACCCGACTTCTGGGGCCAACGTCCTGACTTTC
TRBJ2-5 - - 15 TRBV29-1 CSTARGEGDGETQYF TGCAGCACCGCCAGGGGCGAAGGTGATGGGGAGACCCAGTACTTC
TRBJ2-1 - - 15 TRBV7-6 CASSSFSSSNGEQFF TGTGCCAGCAGCTCCTTTTCTAGCTCGAACGGTGAGCAGTTCTTC
TRBJ2-3 - TRBD1 14 TRBV5-4 CASSPRQGGDTQYF TGTGCCAGCAGCCCCAGACAGGGTGGAGATACGCAGTATTTT
TRBJ2-5 - TRBD1 13 TRBV28 CASNRDRQETQYF TGTGCCAGCAACCGGGACAGACAAGAGACCCAGTACTTC